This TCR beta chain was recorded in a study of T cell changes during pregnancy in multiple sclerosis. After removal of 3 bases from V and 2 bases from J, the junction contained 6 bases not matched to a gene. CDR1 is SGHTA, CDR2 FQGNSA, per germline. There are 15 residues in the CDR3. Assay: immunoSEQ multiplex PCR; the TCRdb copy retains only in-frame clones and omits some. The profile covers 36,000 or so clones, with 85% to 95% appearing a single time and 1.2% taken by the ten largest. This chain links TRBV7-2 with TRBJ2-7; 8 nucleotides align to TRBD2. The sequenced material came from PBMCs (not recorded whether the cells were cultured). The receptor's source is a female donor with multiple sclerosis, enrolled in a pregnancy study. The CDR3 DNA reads TGTGCCAGCAGCTTCTTAGCGGGACTCACCTACGAGCAGTACTTC. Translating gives CASSFLAGLTYEQYF.